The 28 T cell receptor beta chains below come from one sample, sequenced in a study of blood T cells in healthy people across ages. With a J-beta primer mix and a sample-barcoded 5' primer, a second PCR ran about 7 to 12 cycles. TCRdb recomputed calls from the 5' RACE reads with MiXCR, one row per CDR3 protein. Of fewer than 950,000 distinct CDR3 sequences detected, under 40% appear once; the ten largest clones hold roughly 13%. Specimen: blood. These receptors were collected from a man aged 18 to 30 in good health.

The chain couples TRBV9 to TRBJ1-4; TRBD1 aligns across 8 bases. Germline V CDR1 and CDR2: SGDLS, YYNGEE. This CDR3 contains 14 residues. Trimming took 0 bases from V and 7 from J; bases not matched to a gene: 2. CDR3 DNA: TGTGCCAGCAGCGTAGACAGGGGGGCTGAAAAACTGTTTTTT. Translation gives CASSVDRGAEKLFF.

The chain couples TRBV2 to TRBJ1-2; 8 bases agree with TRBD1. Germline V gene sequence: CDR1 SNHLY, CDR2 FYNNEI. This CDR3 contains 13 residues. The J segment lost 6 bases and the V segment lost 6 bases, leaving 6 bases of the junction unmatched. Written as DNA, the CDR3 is TGTGCCAGCAGAGAGGACAGGGCGAATGGCTACACCTTC. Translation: CASREDRANGYTF.

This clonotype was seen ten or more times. The CDR3 nucleotides are TGTGCCAGCAGCTTGTGGGGTGTTCCCCAAGAGACCCAGTACTTC. Amino acids: CASSLWGVPQETQYF. V is TRBV7-9 and J is TRBJ2-5; D gene ambiguous. V gave up 3 bases and J gave up 1 base, with 12 bases separating them. CDR3 length: 15 amino acids. CDR1 and CDR2 (germline): SEHNR, FQNEAQ (reference sequence).

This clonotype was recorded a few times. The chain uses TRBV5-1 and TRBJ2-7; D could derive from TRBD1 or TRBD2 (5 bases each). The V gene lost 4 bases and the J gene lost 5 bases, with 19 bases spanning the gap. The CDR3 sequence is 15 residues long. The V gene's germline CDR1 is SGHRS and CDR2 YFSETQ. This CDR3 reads CASSPPRGEDHEQYF. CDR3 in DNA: TGCGCCAGCAGCCCCCCTAGGGGAGAGGACCACGAGCAGTACTTC. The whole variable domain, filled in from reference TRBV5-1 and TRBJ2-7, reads KAGVTQTPRYLIKTRGQQVTLSCSPISGHRSVSWYQQTPGQGLQFLFEYFSETQRNKGNFPGRFSGRQFSNSRSEMNVSTLELGDSALYLCASSPPRGEDHEQYFGPGTRLTVT.

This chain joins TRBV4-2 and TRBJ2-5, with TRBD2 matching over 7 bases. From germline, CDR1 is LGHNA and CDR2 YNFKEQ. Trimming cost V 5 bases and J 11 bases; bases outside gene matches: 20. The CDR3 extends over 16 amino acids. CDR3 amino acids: CASSAPESGAGNEQYF. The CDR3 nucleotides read TGTGCCAGCAGCGCCCCGGAGAGCGGGGCTGGGAATGAGCAGTACTTC.

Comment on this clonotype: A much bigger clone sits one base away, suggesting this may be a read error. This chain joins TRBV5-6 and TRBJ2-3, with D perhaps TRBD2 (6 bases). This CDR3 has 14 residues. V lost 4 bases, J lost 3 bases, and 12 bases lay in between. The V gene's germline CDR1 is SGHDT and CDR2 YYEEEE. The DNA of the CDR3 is TGTGCCAGCAGCCCCAGACTAGTTACAGATACGCAGTATTTT. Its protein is CASSPRLVTDTQYF.

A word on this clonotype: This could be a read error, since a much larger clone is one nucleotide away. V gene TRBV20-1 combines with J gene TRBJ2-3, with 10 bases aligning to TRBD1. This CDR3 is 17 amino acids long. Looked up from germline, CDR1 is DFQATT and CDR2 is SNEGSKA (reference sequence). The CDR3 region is CSASIPLGQGVTDTRYF. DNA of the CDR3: TGCAGTGCTAGTATACCCCTCGGACAGGGGGTAACAGATACGCGGTATTTT.

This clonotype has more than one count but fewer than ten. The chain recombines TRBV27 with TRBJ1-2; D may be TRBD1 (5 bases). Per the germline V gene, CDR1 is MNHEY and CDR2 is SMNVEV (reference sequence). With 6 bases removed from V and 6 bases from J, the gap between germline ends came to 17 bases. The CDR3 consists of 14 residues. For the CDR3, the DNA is TGTGCCAGCAGGCCCCTTAGGGAGGGGCATGGCTACACCTTC. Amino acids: CASRPLREGHGYTF.

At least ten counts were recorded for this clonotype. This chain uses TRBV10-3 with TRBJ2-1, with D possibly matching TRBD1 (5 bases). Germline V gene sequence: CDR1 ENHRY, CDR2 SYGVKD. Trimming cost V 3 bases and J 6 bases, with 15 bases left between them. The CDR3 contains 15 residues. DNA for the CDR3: TGTGCCATCAGTGATAACCAGGGTGATCCCAATGAGCAGTTCTTC. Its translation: CAISDNQGDPNEQFF.

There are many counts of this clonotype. As DNA, the CDR3 is TGTGCCAGCAGCAACCGGGACAGGGGAACTGAAGCTTTCTTT. Its protein is CASSNRDRGTEAFF. The chain joins TRBV7-9 to TRBJ1-1; 10 bases fit TRBD1. Germline CDR1 reads SEHNR; CDR2 reads FQNEAQ (reference sequence). V was clipped by 5 bases and J by 5 bases; unmatched bases: 5. The CDR3 contains 14 residues.

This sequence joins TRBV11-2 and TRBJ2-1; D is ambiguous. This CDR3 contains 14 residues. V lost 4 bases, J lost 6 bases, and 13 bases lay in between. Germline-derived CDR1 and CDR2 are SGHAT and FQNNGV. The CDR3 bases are TGTGCCAGCAGCTCCATCTCCGGCAGCAATGAGCAGTTCTTC. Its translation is CASSSISGSNEQFF.

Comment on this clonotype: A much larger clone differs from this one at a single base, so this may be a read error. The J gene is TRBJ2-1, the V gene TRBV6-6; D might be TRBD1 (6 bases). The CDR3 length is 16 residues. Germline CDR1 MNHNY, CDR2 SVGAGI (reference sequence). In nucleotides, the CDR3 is TGTGCCAGCAGTTACTCGCCAGGGGACGCCTACAATGGGCAGTTCTTC. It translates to CASSYSPGDAYNGQFF.

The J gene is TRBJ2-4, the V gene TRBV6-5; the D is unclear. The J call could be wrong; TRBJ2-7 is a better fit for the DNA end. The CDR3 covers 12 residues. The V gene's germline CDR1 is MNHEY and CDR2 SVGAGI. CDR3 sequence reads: CASSRYSYEQYF. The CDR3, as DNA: TGTGCCAGCAGCCGCTATAGTTACGAGCAGTACTTC.

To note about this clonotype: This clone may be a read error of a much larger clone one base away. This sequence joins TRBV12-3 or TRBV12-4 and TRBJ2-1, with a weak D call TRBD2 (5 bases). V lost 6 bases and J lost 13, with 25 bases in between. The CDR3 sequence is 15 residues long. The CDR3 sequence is CASSRQLLGRETQFF. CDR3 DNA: TGTGCCAGCAGCCGCCAACTGCTGGGTAGGGAGACCCAGTTCTTC.

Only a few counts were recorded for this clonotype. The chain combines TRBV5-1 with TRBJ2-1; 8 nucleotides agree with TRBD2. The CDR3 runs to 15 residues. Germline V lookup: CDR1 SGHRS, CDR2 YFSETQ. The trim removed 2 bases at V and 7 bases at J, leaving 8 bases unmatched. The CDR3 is CASSFASGGTNEQFF. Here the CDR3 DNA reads TGCGCCAGCAGCTTTGCCAGCGGGGGTACGAATGAGCAGTTCTTC.

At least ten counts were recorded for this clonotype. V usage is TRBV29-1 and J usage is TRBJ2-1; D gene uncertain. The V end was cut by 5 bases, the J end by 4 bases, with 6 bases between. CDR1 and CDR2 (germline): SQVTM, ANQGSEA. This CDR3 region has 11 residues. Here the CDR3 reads CSVSRYNEQFF. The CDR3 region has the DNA TGCAGCGTTTCTCGGTACAATGAGCAGTTCTTC.

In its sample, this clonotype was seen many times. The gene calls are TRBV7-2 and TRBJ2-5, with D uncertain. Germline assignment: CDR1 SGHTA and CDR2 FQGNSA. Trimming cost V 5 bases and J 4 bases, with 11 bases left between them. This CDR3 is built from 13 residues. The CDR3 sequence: CASSMTSRETQYF. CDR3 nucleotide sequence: TGTGCCAGCAGCATGACAAGTAGAGAGACCCAGTACTTC.

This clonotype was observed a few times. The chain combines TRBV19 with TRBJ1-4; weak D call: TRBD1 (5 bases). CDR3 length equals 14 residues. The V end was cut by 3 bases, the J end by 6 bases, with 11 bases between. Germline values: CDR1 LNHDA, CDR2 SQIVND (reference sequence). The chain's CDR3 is CASSMRDLDEKLFF. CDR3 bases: TGTGCCAGTAGTATGCGGGACTTAGATGAAAAACTGTTTTTT.

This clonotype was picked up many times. The CDR3 loop reads CASSLDYEQFF. The DNA for the CDR3 is TGTGCCAGCAGCTTGGATTATGAGCAGTTCTTC. The chain links TRBV5-5 to TRBJ2-1; no clear D gene. Germline CDR1 and CDR2: SGHKS and YYEKEE (reference sequence). Trimming cost V 0 bases and J 8 bases, with 3 bases left between them. This CDR3 region has 11 residues.

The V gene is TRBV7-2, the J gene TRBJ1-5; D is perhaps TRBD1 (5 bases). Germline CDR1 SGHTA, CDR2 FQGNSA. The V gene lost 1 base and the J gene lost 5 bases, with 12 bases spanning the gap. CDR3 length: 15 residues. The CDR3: CASSLVGRGDQPQHF. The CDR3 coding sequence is TGTGCCAGCAGCTTAGTAGGGAGGGGTGATCAGCCCCAGCATTTT.

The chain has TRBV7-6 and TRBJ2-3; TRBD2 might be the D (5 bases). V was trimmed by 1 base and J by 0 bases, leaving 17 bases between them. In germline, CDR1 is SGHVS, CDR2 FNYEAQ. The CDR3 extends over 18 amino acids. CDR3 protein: CASSLGTSRCLSTDTQYF. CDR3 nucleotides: TGTGCCAGCAGCTTAGGGACTTCCCGATGCCTTAGCACAGATACGCAGTATTTT.

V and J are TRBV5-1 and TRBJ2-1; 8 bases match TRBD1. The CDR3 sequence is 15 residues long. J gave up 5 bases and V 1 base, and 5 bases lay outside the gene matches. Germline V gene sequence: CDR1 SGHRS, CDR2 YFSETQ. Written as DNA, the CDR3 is TGCGCCAGCAGCTTGCAGGACAGGGCTGACAATGAGCAGTTCTTC. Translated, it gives CASSLQDRADNEQFF.

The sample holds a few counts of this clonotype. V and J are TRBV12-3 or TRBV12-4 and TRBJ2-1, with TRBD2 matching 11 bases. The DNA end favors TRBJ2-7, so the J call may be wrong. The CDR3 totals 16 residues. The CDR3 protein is CASSYGSGGAYNEQYF. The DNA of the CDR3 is TGTGCCAGCAGTTACGGTAGCGGGGGGGCCTACAATGAGCAGTACTTC.

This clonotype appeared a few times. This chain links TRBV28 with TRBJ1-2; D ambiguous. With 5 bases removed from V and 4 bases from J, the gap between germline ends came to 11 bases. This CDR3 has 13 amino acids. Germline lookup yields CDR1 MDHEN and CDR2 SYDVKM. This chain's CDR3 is CASSPPYGYGYTF. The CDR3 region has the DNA TGTGCCAGCAGTCCCCCGTACGGCTATGGCTACACCTTC.

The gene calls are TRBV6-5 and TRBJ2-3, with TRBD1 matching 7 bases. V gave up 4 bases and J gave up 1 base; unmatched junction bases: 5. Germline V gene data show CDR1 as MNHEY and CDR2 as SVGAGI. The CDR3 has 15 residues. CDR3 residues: CASSSKGAGTDTQYF. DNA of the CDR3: TGTGCCAGCAGTTCTAAGGGGGCTGGCACAGATACGCAGTATTTT.

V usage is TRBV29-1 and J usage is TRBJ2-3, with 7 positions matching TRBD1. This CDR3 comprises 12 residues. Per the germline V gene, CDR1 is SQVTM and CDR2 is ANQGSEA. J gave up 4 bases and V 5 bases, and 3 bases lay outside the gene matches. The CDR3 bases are TGCAGCGTTCAGAGGGGGCCAGATACGCAGTATTTT. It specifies CSVQRGPDTQYF.

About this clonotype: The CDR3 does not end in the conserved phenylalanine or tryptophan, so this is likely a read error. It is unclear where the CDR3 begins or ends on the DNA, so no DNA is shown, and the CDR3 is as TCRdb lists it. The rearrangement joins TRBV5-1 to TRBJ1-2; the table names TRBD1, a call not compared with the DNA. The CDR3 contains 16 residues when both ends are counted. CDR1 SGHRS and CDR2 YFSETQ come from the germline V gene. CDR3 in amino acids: CASSLALDREIWGYTC.

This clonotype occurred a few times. In DNA, the CDR3 is TGTGCCATCAGTGACGGCAGTTCTACACAAGAGACCCAGTACTTC. Protein: CAISDGSSTQETQYF. The chain links TRBV10-3 to TRBJ2-5; no definite D call. The CDR3 is 15 amino acids. Trimming shortened V by 3 bases and J by 2 bases, and 13 bases separated the two germline ends. Germline-derived CDR1 and CDR2 are ENHRY and SYGVKD.